A single TCR beta chain is shown here with its context. This record belongs to a study of blood T cell repertoires in COVID-19. Generated by immunoSEQ multiplex PCR, the TCRdb table keeps only in-frame clones and is missing some. The data hold some 310,000 clones, with roughly nine tenths observed a single time. Germline lookup yields CDR1 MNHEY and CDR2 SMNVEV (reference sequence). With 5 bases removed from V and 7 bases from J, the gap between germline ends came to 8 bases. This CDR3 has 11 residues. Participants were aged 18 to 89 years, lived in under 30 US areas, and enrolled virtually. The source is a woman in her thirties who had recovered from COVID-19. The rearrangement joins TRBV27 to TRBJ1-2; weak D call: TRBD1 (5 bases). Material for sequencing was PBMCs or T cells enriched from blood (not recorded which). The CDR3 is CASSRGGGYTF. CDR3 in DNA: TGTGCCAGCAGTCGGGGGGGTGGCTACACCTTC.